The entry that follows covers one TCR beta chain sequence. There is no known antigen for this receptor. No base quality information exists; no much larger clone differs at one position. Explained via the paper, the treatment or condition label denotes: allogeneic hematopoietic cell transplantation with graft depleted of TCRalphabeta T cells and CD19 B cells. The transplant recipients were children given TCRalphabeta/CD19-depleted allogeneic hematopoietic cell grafts. The data originate from a study of T-cell reconstitution after alpha-beta-depleted transplantation in children (dated by TCRdb to 2016 to 2017). Background for the entire study: T-cell immune reconstitution after TCRalphabeta/CD19-depleted allogeneic hematopoietic cell transplantation in children was quantitatively tracked in the study by means of TCR repertoire profiling.

The germline V gene (reference sequence) gives CDR1 as DFQATT and CDR2 as SNEGSKA. Ends trimmed: V by 6 bases, J by 8 bases; bases unmatched to a gene: 8. Inclusive of the bounding cysteine and phenylalanine, the CDR3 is 12 residues long. CDR3 DNA only is kept here, 36 bases in frame from base 1. Library creation used PCR. The sequencer was an Illumina HiSeq 2500. TCR libraries were prepared with molecular barcoding, using unique molecular identifiers to normalize TCRbeta repertoire quantification. TCRdb passed the public sequencing reads through fastp at Q25 and MiXCR, retaining productive beta sequences. Entries that share a CDR3 protein sequence are merged under the most common genes and DNA. The sample yields around 960,000 distinct CDR3 sequences; about 29% were counted once. Of the sample, 28% is held by the ten largest clones. What the study reported, not specific to this receptor: The high TCRbeta diversity at day 60 in some patients was ascribed to recipient T cells and intrathymic progenitors that had survived conditioning. The frequencies of hyperexpanded clones fell over the following months, and after one year, T-cell counts and TCRbeta diversity were mostly attributed to newly produced T cells. About two months after transplant, the apparently early recovery of alphabetaT-cell counts reportedly depended on just several hundred clones that had expanded rapidly and came from non-depleted graft cells.

The receptor comes from a boy in the first two years of life who had a stem cell transplant for SCID, so the T cells may come from the graft donor. The sequence is built from TRBV20-1 and TRBJ1-2; 8 nucleotides in the junction match TRBD1. Sequencing used PBMCs, mostly from graft donor cells, obtained 360 days after TCRalphabeta/CD19-depleted stem cell transplant. The base sequence is TGCAGTGCATTGACAGGGGCAAGGGGCTACACCTTC. The resulting protein is CSALTGARGYTF.